These 24 T cell receptor beta chains were all obtained from the same sample, sequenced in a study of shared clonotypes between healthy human individuals. Measured with immunoSEQ multiplex PCR; TCRdb has only the in-frame clones, and not every one. This sample has roughly 1 million clones, with more than 65% found just once. Sequenced material: memory CD4+ T cells sorted from blood. This sample's subset: CD45RA-negative fraction. These receptors all come from a man aged 18 to 30 in good health.

The V call is TRBV7-2, the J call TRBJ1-2, with unresolved D. The CDR3 has 14 residues. V shed 0 bases and J shed 6 bases, with 11 bases lying between them. Per the germline V gene, CDR1 is SGHTA and CDR2 is FQGNSA. The CDR3 loop is CASSLAFPENGYTF. CDR3 in DNA: TGTGCCAGCAGCTTAGCGTTCCCAGAGAATGGCTACACCTTC.

The chain has TRBV15 and TRBJ2-5; no definite D call. V was pared by 0 bases and J by 5 bases, with 7 bases between. Germline V CDR1 and CDR2: LNHNV, YYDKDF (reference sequence). The CDR3 spans 13 residues. CDR3 DNA: TGTGCCACCAGCAGAGATCGGTCGGAGACCCAGTACTTC. Residues: CATSRDRSETQYF.

DNA of the CDR3: TGTGCCAGCATCGAAAGGCTGAACACTGAAGCTTTCTTT. Protein: CASIERLNTEAFF. The V gene is TRBV6-5, the J gene TRBJ1-1; the D is unclear. This CDR3 comprises 13 residues. Germline V gene lookup returns CDR1 MNHEY and CDR2 SVGAGI. Trimming shortened V by 7 bases and J by 0 bases, and 9 bases separated the two germline ends.

In its sample, this clone was seen many times. Different DNA sequences within this sample yield the same CDR3. The chain couples TRBV7-9 to TRBJ2-3; TRBD2 matches 11 bases. CDR1 and CDR2 (germline): SEHNR, FQNEAQ (reference sequence). V was clipped by 5 bases and J by 4 bases; unmatched bases: 2. The CDR3 has 14 residues. CDR3 nucleotides: TGTGCCAGCAGCCCGGGACTAGCGGCAGATACGCAGTATTTT. This sequence encodes CASSPGLAADTQYF.

The chain is built from TRBV6-5 and TRBJ2-2; 10 nucleotides line up with TRBD1. Trimming took 0 bases from V and 6 from J; bases not matched to a gene: 4. Germline-derived CDR1 and CDR2 are MNHEY and SVGAGI. The CDR3 is 16 amino acids. The CDR3 bases are TGTGCCAGCAGTTACTCCCGGGACAGGGGTGCCGGGGAGCTGTTTTTT. Protein sequence: CASSYSRDRGAGELFF.

The V call is TRBV9, the J call TRBJ2-7; 10 nucleotides align to TRBD2. V shed 2 bases and J 6 bases; nucleotides not matched to a gene: 8. The V gene's germline CDR1 is SGDLS and CDR2 YYNGEE. The CDR3 is 15 amino acids. The CDR3 protein is CASSVTSGMGSEQYF. The CDR3 DNA reads TGTGCCAGCAGCGTTACTAGCGGGATGGGCTCCGAGCAGTACTTC.

This clone was counted a single time. This chain links TRBV2 with TRBJ2-2; either TRBD1 or TRBD2 may fit D (5 bases each). The CDR3 consists of 14 residues. Germline V gene data show CDR1 as SNHLY and CDR2 as FYNNEI. V shed 8 bases and J shed 4 bases, with 14 bases lying between them. CDR3: CASAPGRSTGELFF. In DNA form, the CDR3 reads TGTGCCAGCGCGCCAGGGAGAAGCACCGGGGAGCTGTTTTTT.

The chain is built from TRBV7-8 and TRBJ2-7; 15 nucleotides agree with TRBD2. There are 16 residues in the CDR3. V trimming: 4 bases; J trimming: 7 bases; junction bases outside the gene matches: 8. Germline CDR1 SGHVS, CDR2 FQNEAQ. CDR3: CASSYGLAGGSGEQYF. The CDR3 bases are TGTGCCAGCAGCTACGGACTAGCGGGAGGGTCGGGGGAGCAGTACTTC.

This sequence joins TRBV5-1 and TRBJ2-5; D is possibly TRBD1 (5 bases). CDR1 and CDR2 (germline): SGHRS, YFSETQ. Trimming removed 1 base at V and 1 base at J, with 8 bases between. CDR3 length equals 14 residues. The CDR3 coding sequence is TGCGCCAGCAGCTTGATAGGGGCCCAAGAGACCCAGTACTTC. Translating it yields CASSLIGAQETQYF.

This clone came up once. Other DNA variants within this sample encode the same CDR3. Written as DNA, the CDR3 is TGTGCCTGGAGTGCAGGAATGAACACTGAAGCTTTCTTT. It encodes CAWSAGMNTEAFF. The chain has TRBV30 and TRBJ1-1; unclear D gene. Germline V gives CDR1 GTSNPN, CDR2 SVGIG (reference sequence). This CDR3 has 13 amino acids. The ends were cut back, 1 base at V and 0 bases at J, with 6 bases in the middle. Together with reference TRBV30 and TRBJ1-1, the CDR3 gives the full variable domain: SQTIHQWPATLVQPVGSPLSLECTVEGTSNPNLYWYRQAAGRGLQLLFYSVGIGQISSEVPQNLSASRPQDRQFILSSKKLLLSDSGFYLCAWSAGMNTEAFFGQGTRLTVV.

The J gene is TRBJ2-7, the V gene TRBV14, with TRBD1 matching over 8 bases. Per germline, CDR1 SGHDN and CDR2 FVKESK. The trim removed 2 bases at V and 5 bases at J, leaving 11 bases unmatched. The CDR3 runs to 16 residues. The CDR3 loop reads CASSQLIGQGAHEQYF. DNA of the CDR3: TGTGCCAGCAGCCAACTAATAGGACAGGGAGCCCACGAGCAGTACTTC.

The chain links TRBV6-6 to TRBJ2-7; D may be TRBD2 (6 bases). CDR1 is MNHNY and CDR2 is SVGAGI in the germline V gene (reference sequence). The CDR3 is 15 residues long. Between the trimmed V and J ends, which lost 2 bases and 1 base, there was a span of 12 bases. The chain's CDR3 is CASSYASSDSYEQYF. The CDR3 DNA reads TGTGCCAGCAGTTACGCGTCTAGCGATTCCTACGAGCAGTACTTC.

The chain has TRBV2 and TRBJ2-2, with D perhaps matching TRBD1 (5 bases). Germline values: CDR1 SNHLY, CDR2 FYNNEI. V was clipped by 7 bases and J by 1 base, with 10 bases between them. The CDR3 covers 14 residues. The DNA for the CDR3 is TGTGCCAGCAAGCGAGACAGGAACACCGGGGAGCTGTTTTTT. Translated: CASKRDRNTGELFF.

The chain employs TRBV7-2 and TRBJ1-1; TRBD1 matches at 7 bases. The CDR3 covers 15 residues. Trimming took 3 bases from V and 0 from J; bases not matched to a gene: 4. Germline lookup yields CDR1 SGHTA and CDR2 FQGNSA. The CDR3 DNA reads TGTGCCAGCAGCTTCGTCGGACAGGTGAACACTGAAGCTTTCTTT. It is translated as CASSFVGQVNTEAFF.

The chain joins TRBV7-3 to TRBJ2-7; D uncertain. The V and J ends lost 2 bases and 3 bases respectively, with 8 bases between them. The CDR3 runs 13 residues. CDR1 and CDR2 (germline): SGHTA, FQGTGA. Here the CDR3 DNA reads TGTGCCAGCAGCTTAGTTTGGAGCTACGAGCAGTACTTC. It specifies CASSLVWSYEQYF. Supplemented by reference TRBV7-3 and TRBJ2-7, the full variable domain reads GAGVSQTPSNKVTEKGKYVELRCDPISGHTALYWYRQSLGQGPEFLIYFQGTGAADDSGLPNDRFFAVRPEGSVSTLKIQRTERGDSAVYLCASSLVWSYEQYFGPGTRLTVT.

The chain employs TRBV18 and TRBJ1-5, with D possibly matching TRBD1 (6 bases). Trimming cost V 5 bases and J 1 base, with 12 bases left between them. The CDR3 consists of 15 residues. Germline lookup yields CDR1 KGHSH and CDR2 LQKENI. The CDR3, as DNA: TGTGCCAGCTCATCAAGACAGGTCAGCAATCAGCCCCAGCATTTT. Protein: CASSSRQVSNQPQHF.

The V call is TRBV5-4, the J call TRBJ2-1; 12 bases align to TRBD2. The CDR3 loop spans 14 amino acids. Germline V gives CDR1 SGHNT, CDR2 YYREEE (reference sequence). The junction had 10 bases not matched to a gene; V was cut back by 3 bases and J by 15 bases. The CDR3, as DNA: TGTGCCAGCAGCTCGCGGACTAGCGGGGCCTTGGGGTTCTTC. This gives the protein CASSSRTSGALGFF.

This clone turned up a few times. The chain joins TRBV30 to TRBJ2-2; 7 bases are a match to TRBD2. The CDR3 consists of 13 residues. Germline CDR1 is GTSNPN and CDR2 is SVGIG (reference sequence). The ends lost 2 bases at V and 9 bases at J; junction bases unmatched: 6. In DNA form, the CDR3 reads TGTGCCTGGAGTCTCCCCAGCGGGAGGGAGCTGTTTTTT. This codes for CAWSLPSGRELFF.

This clone appeared once. This chain joins TRBV28 and TRBJ2-1; D is perhaps TRBD1 (6 bases). Trimming cost V 2 bases and J 0 bases, with 11 bases left between them. The CDR3 runs 16 residues. The germline CDR1 and CDR2 sequences are MDHEN and SYDVKM. CDR3 sequence reads: CASSLRGGTSYNEQFF. The DNA for the CDR3 is TGTGCCAGCAGTTTACGAGGGGGTACCTCCTACAATGAGCAGTTCTTC.

The chain links TRBV15 to TRBJ2-5; 8 positions agree with TRBD1. The trim removed 5 bases at V and 5 bases at J, leaving 7 bases unmatched. The CDR3 extends over 14 amino acids. The germline V gene encodes CDR1 LNHNV and CDR2 YYDKDF (reference sequence). CDR3: CATSPRDRTETQYF. The CDR3 DNA follows: TGTGCCACCAGCCCTCGGGACAGGACCGAGACCCAGTACTTC.

The chain employs TRBV7-2 and TRBJ2-7; D is possibly TRBD2 (7 bases). Germline values: CDR1 SGHTA, CDR2 FQGNSA. CDR3 length equals 15 residues. Trimming stripped 5 bases from V and 3 bases from J, with 17 bases between. The CDR3 region is CASSVGGEGLYEQYF. CDR3 sequence (DNA): TGTGCCAGCAGCGTAGGGGGGGAGGGCCTCTACGAGCAGTACTTC.

The CDR3 here is CASSFRAYPYNEQFF. The CDR3 DNA reads TGTGCCAGCAGCTTCAGGGCGTACCCCTACAATGAGCAGTTCTTC. The chain carries TRBV7-2 and TRBJ2-1; possible D gene TRBD1, 5 bases. V lost 3 bases and J 2 bases, leaving 11 bases between the germline ends. CDR1 and CDR2 (germline): SGHTA, FQGNSA. The CDR3 runs 15 residues. The entire variable domain, with the rest obtained from reference TRBV7-2 and TRBJ2-1, is as follows: GAGVSQSPSNKVTEKGKDVELRCDPISGHTALYWYRQSLGQGLEFLIYFQGNSAPDKSGLPSDRFSAERTGGSVSTLTIQRTQQEDSAVYLCASSFRAYPYNEQFFGPGTRLTVL.

The J gene is TRBJ1-4, the V gene TRBV2; 9 nucleotides match TRBD1. CDR3 length: 13 amino acids. CDR1 SNHLY and CDR2 FYNNEI come from the germline V gene. J lost 7 bases, V lost 6 bases, and 3 bases had no gene match. The CDR3 DNA reads TGTGCCAGCAGACAGGGGGCTGGTGAAAAACTGTTTTTT. Residues: CASRQGAGEKLFF.

The rearrangement links TRBV29-1 to TRBJ2-3; D remains unclear. Germline V gene sequence: CDR1 SQVTM, CDR2 ANQGSEA. Deletions cut 6 bases from V and 6 bases from J, with 7 bases between. This CDR3 has 10 amino acids. The CDR3 protein is CSVLQDTQYF. In nucleotides, the CDR3 is TGCAGCGTCCTCCAGGATACGCAGTATTTT.